This T cell receptor beta chain was found in a study of low-dose radiotherapy and immunotherapy resistance in tumors. Study details: Cohort 1 was given 0.5 Gy per fraction every 2 weeks, for 6.5 Gy total. Patients received cyclophosphamide 200 mg/m2 intravenously every two weeks, the day before radiation-immunotherapy.

Sample time point: after trial treatment. Treatment reported: LDRT plus nivolumab, ipilimumab, low-dose cyclophosphamide and aspirin (RACIN trial). Those eligible were patients bearing advanced solid tumors lacking tumor-infiltrating lymphocytes. CDR1 and CDR2 from the germline V gene are MNHEY and SVGAGI. V lost 5 bases, J lost 0 bases, and 6 bases stayed unmatched. The CDR3 extends over 16 amino acids. This clonotype was seen ten or more times. Priming of first-strand cDNA relied on TRAV- and TRBV-specific primers (covering alpha and beta chains). An approximately 19-cycle PCR with a constant-region primer and V-primer adapter amplified TCRs. One entry per CDR3 protein, called by TCRdb with MiXCR from the reads. Counted here are tens of thousands of distinct CDR3 sequences, less than 25% occurring once; the ten biggest clones make up roughly 8.3%.

The receptor was derived from a female donor with ovarian cancer. The sequencing here drew on PBMCs, taken after low-dose radiotherapy plus immunotherapy. The chain uses TRBV6-5 and TRBJ2-2, with 7 bases fitting TRBD1. CDR3 residues: CASSGRGRPNTGELFF. The CDR3 DNA follows: TGTGCCAGCAGTGGAAGGGGGCGGCCGAACACCGGGGAGCTGTTTTTT.